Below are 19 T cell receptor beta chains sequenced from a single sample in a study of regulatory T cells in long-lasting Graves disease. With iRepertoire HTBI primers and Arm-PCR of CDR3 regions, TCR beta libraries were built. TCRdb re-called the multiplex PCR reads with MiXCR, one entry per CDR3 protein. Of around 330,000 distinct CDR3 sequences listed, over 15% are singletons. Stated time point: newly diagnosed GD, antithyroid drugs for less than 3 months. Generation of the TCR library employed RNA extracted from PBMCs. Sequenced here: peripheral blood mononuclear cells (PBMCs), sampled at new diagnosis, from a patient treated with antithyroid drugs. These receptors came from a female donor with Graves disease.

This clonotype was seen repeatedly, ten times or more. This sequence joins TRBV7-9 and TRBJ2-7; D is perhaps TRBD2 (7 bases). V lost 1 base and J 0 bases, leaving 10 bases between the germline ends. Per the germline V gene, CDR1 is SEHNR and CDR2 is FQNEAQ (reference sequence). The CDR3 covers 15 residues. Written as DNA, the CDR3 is TGTGCCAGCAGCTTAGAGGGGGGGGGCTCCTACGAGCAGTACTTC. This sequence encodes CASSLEGGGSYEQYF.

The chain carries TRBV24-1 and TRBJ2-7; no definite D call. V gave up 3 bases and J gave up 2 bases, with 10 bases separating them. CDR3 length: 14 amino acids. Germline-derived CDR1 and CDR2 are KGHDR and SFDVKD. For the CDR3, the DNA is TGTGCCACCAGTGATGTGGCTAGTGCCTACGAGCAGTACTTC. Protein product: CATSDVASAYEQYF.

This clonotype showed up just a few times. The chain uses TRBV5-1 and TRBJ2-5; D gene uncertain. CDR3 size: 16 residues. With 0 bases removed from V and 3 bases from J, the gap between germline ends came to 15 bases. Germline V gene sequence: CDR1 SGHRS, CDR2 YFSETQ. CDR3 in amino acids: CASSLGVGPGEETQYF. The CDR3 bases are TGCGCCAGCAGCTTGGGTGTGGGCCCTGGCGAAGAGACCCAGTACTTC.

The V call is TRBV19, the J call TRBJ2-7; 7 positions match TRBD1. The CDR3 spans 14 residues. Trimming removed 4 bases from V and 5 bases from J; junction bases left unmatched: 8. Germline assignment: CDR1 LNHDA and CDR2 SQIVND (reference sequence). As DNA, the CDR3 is TGTGCCAGTAGTACCCCGGGACAGTACCACGAGCAGTACTTC. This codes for CASSTPGQYHEQYF.

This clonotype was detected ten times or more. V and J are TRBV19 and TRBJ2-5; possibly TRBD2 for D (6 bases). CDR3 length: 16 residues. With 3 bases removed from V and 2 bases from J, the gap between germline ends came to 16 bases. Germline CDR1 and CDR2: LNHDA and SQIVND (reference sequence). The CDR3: CASSIRNGRPQETQYF. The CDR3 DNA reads TGTGCCAGTAGTATTAGGAATGGGAGGCCGCAAGAGACCCAGTACTTC.

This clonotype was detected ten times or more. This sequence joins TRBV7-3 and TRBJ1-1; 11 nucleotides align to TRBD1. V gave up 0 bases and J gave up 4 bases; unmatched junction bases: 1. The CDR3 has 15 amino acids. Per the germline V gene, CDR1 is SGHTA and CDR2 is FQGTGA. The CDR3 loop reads CASSLTGQGVTEAFF. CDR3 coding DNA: TGTGCCAGCAGCTTAACGGGACAGGGGGTCACTGAAGCTTTCTTT.

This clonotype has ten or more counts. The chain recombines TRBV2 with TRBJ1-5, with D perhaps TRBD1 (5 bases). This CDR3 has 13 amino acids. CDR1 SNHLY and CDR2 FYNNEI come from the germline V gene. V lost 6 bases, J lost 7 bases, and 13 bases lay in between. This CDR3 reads CASRLTGEQPQHF. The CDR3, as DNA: TGTGCCAGCAGGTTGACGGGGGAGCAGCCCCAGCATTTT.

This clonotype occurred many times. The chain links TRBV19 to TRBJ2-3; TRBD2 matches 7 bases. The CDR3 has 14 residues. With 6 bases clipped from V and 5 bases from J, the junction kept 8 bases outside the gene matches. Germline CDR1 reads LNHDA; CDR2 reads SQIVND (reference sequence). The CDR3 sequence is CASRPPGRGDTQYF. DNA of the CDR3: TGTGCCAGTAGACCGCCAGGGAGGGGAGATACGCAGTATTTT.

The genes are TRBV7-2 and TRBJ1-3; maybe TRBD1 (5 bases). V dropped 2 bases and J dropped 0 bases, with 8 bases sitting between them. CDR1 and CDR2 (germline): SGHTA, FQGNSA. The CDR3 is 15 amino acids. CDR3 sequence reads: CASSLMRGSGNTIYF. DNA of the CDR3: TGTGCCAGCAGCTTAATGAGGGGCTCTGGAAACACCATATATTTT. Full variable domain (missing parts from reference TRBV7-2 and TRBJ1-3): GAGVSQSPSNKVTEKGKDVELRCDPISGHTALYWYRQSLGQGLEFLIYFQGNSAPDKSGLPSDRFSAERTGGSVSTLTIQRTQQEDSAVYLCASSLMRGSGNTIYFGEGSWLTVV.

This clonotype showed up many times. The CDR3 DNA reads TGTGCCAGCCACTCCGGGGTGCCCTACAATGAGCAGTTCTTC. It yields the protein CASHSGVPYNEQFF. The J gene is TRBJ2-1, the V gene TRBV7-9; maybe TRBD2 (5 bases). This CDR3 is 14 amino acids long. V was clipped by 8 bases and J by 2 bases, with 13 bases between them. The germline CDR1 and CDR2 sequences are SEHNR and FQNEAQ (reference sequence).

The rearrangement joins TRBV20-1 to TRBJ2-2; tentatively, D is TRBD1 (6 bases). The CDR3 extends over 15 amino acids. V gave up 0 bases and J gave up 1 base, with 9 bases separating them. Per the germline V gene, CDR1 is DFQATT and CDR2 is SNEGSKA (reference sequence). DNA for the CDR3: TGCAGTGCTAGAGAAGCACAGGGGAACACCGGGGAGCTGTTTTTT. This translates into CSAREAQGNTGELFF.

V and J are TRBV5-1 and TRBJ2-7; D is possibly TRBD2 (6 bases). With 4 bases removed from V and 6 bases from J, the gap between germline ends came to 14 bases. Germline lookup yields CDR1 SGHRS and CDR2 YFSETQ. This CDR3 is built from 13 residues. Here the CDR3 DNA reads TGCGCCAGCAGCCCCGGGACTCCTGTCGAGCAGTACTTC. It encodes CASSPGTPVEQYF.

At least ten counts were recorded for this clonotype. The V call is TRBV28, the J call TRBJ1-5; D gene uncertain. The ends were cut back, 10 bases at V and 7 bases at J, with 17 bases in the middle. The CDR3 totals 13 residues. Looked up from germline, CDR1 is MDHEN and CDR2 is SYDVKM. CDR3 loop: CATARYIGQPQHF. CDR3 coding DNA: TGTGCCACCGCGAGGTATATCGGCCAGCCCCAGCATTTT.

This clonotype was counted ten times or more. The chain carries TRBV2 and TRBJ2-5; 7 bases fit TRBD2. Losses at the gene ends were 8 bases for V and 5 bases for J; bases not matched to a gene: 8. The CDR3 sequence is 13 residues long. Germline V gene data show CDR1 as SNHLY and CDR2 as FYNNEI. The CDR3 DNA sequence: TGTGCCAGCCGAGGCAGGGAGGGGGAGACCCAGTACTTC. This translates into CASRGREGETQYF.

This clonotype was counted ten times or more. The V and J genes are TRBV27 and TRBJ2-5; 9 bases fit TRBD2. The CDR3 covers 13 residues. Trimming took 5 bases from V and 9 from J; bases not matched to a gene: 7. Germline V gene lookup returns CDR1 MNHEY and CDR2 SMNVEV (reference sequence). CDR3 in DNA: TGTGCCAGCAGTAATCGACTAGCGGATCCCCAGTACTTC. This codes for CASSNRLADPQYF.

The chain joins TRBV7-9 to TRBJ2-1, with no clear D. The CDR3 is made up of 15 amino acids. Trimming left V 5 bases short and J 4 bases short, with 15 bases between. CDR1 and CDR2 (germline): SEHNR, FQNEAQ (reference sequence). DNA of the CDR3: TGTGCCAGCAGCGACGAGTTGGGCTTTTACAATGAGCAGTTCTTC. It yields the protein CASSDELGFYNEQFF.

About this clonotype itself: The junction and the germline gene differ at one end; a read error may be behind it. The CDR3 DNA sequence: TGTGCTAGCAGTGGGACAGGGGGGAACACTGAAGCTTTCTTT. Translation: CASSGTGGNTEAFF. The rearrangement links TRBV2 to TRBJ1-1, with 11 bases aligning to TRBD1. The CDR3 covers 14 residues. The germline CDR1 and CDR2 sequences are SNHLY and FYNNEI. The full variable domain, its missing parts supplied by reference TRBV2 and TRBJ1-1, is EPEVTQTPSHQVTQMGQEVILRCVPISNHLYFYWYRQILGQKVEFLVSFYNNEISEKSEIFDDQFSVERPDGSNFTLKIRSTKLEDSAMYFCASSGTGGNTEAFFGQGTRLTVV.

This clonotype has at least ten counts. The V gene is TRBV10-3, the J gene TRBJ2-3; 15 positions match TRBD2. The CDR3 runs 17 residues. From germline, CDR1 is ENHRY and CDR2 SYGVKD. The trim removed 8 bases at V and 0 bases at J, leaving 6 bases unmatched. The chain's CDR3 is CAIAPGLAGGSTDTQYF. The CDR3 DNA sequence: TGTGCCATCGCACCGGGACTAGCGGGAGGTAGCACAGATACGCAGTATTTT.

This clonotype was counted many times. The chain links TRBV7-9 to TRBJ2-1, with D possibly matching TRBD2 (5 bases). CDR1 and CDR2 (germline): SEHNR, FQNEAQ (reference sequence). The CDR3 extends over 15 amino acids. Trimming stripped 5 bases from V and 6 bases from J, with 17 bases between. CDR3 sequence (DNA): TGTGCCAGCAGCCCACAAGGATTGGGAGCCAATGAGCAGTTCTTC. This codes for CASSPQGLGANEQFF.